This record looks at one T cell receptor (beta chain) sequence and its context. The antigen is undetermined. The junction does not match germline at one end; this may be a read error. The record originates from a study of beta chain features in type 1 diabetes. Findings and caveats of the study: For Type 1 diabetes patients, all four CD4+ subsets carried TCRB CDR3s that were moderately but significantly shorter.

The CDR3 consists of 11 residues. Germline CDR1 is DFQATT and CDR2 is SNEGSKA (reference sequence). The collection from each donor was one heparinised blood draw averaging roughly 110 mL. Staining for CD45RO/CCR7/CD25/CD127/CD95/CD27 allowed sorting of CD4+ naive, central memory, regulatory and stem cell-like memory cells. Reverse transcription of all isolated RNA meant that expressed TCRB transcripts were sequenced. Clones were read by immunoSEQ multiplex PCR, and TCRdb kept only the in-frame ones, dropping some. The table records hundreds of thousands of clones, over 13% of them present only once. The rearrangement uses TRBV20-1 and TRBJ2-7; 9 bases are a match to TRBD1. Sequencing was carried out using naive CD4+ T cells from blood. This TCR was sampled from a man between 18 and 29 years old with type 1 diabetes. CDR3 sequence: CSASNGTGIHF. The CDR3 nucleotides are TGCAGTGCTAGCAACGGGACAGGGATCCACTTC.